Below are 22 T cell receptor beta chains sequenced from a single sample in a study of tissue T cells after allogeneic stem cell transplantation. The method was immunoSEQ multiplex PCR; TCRdb's version includes in-frame clones alone and lacks a portion of them. The table records over 15,000 clones, just over 70% of them present only once. The sequenced sample consisted of spleen. Every receptor here comes from a female BALB/c mouse in good health. Mouse strain MHC haplotype: H2-d.

About this clone: Mouse germline and gene names are used. The missing CDR3 end, 1 residue past where the read stops, is filled in from the germline J gene. The V gene is TRBV31, the J gene TRBJ1-2; D remains ambiguous. The CDR3 is 11 residues long. With 4 bases removed from V and 2 bases from J, the gap between germline ends came to 5 bases. Germline V gene lookup returns CDR1 GKSSPN and CDR2 SITVG. The CDR3 DNA, read in part, is TGTGCCTGGAACAGCAACTCCGACTACACC. It codes for CAWNSNSDYT. The complete CDR3 sequence is CAWNSNSDYTF.

With respect to this clone: The gene symbols are mouse symbols. The CDR3 end lies 1 residue beyond the end of the read and is filled in from the germline J gene. The rearrangement links TRBV20 to TRBJ2-3, with 9 bases fitting TRBD1. The ends lost 6 bases at V and 1 base at J; junction bases unmatched: 8. Germline loops: CDR1 GFQATS, CDR2 STVNSAI. This CDR3 is 15 amino acids long. The part of the CDR3 DNA that was read is TGTGGTGCCTCCACAGGGGGCAGGGGTGCAGAAACGCTGTAT. This gives the protein CGASTGGRGAETLY. Given in full, the CDR3 is CGASTGGRGAETLYF.

To note about this clone: Germline and genes: mouse. The read finishes 1 residue shy of the CDR3 end, and the germline J gene is used to complete it. The chain recombines TRBV13-2 with TRBJ1-4; D is undetermined. CDR1 and CDR2 from the germline V gene are NNHNN and SYGAGS (reference sequence). The CDR3 loop spans 15 amino acids. With 0 bases removed from V and 0 bases from J, the gap between germline ends came to 6 bases. CDR3 bases read: TGTGCCAGCGGTGATGGAACAATTTCCAACGAAAGATTATTT. Its protein product is CASGDGTISNERLF. The full CDR3 sequence reads CASGDGTISNERLFF.

As regards this clone: The gene names here belong to mouse. The CDR3 goes on 1 residue after the read ends, and that part is filled in from the germline J gene. The chain links TRBV5 to TRBJ1-1; unclear D gene. Germline-derived CDR1 and CDR2 are LGHNA and YNLKQL (reference sequence). This CDR3 has 13 residues. V lost 0 bases and J lost 0, with 2 bases in between. CDR3 DNA (partial): TGTGCCAGCAGCCAAGAAGAGAACACAGAAGTCTTC. Residues: CASSQEENTEVF. The whole CDR3 protein reads CASSQEENTEVFF.

Concerning this clone: The germline and genes are mouse ones. The read ends 1 residue early relative to the CDR3; the germline J gene fills the gap. The gene calls are TRBV13-1 and TRBJ2-3, with a weak D call TRBD1 (6 bases). The V end lost 5 bases, the J end lost 4 bases, and 11 bases lay between the germline ends. This CDR3 is 13 amino acids long. Germline-derived CDR1 and CDR2 are NSHNY and SYGAGN. The chain's CDR3 is CASSPGTSETLYF. CDR3 bases read: TGTGCCAGCAGCCCCGGGACATCAGAAACGCTGTAT.

Turning to this clone: Gene names are mouse gene names. The read halts 1 residue ahead of the CDR3 end, with the missing end drawn from the germline J gene. The J gene is TRBJ2-7, the V gene TRBV4; 12 nucleotides agree with TRBD2. The CDR3 spans 13 residues. The V and J ends lost 7 bases and 4 bases, in that order; junction bases with no gene match: 2. Germline CDR1 reads LGHDT; CDR2 reads YNNKQL (reference sequence). Incomplete CDR3 DNA: TGTGCCAGCACCGGGACTGGGGGGTATGAACAGTAC. This translates into CASTGTGGYEQY. The complete CDR3 protein is CASTGTGGYEQYF.

Notes on this clone: Gene names and germline match the mouse. Read sequence stops 1 residue before the CDR3 end, and the germline J gene provides the missing end. The rearrangement joins TRBV13-2 to TRBJ2-5; D is undetermined. Per germline, CDR1 NNHNN and CDR2 SYGAGS (reference sequence). This CDR3 spans 11 amino acids. V lost 2 bases, J lost 11 bases, and 9 bases lay in between. CDR3 sequence: CASGEGRHQYF. The DNA read from the CDR3 is TGTGCCAGCGGTGAAGGGCGACACCAGTAC.

Worth noting for this clone: Genes and germline come from the mouse. The read is 1 residue too short to cover the CDR3 end, so that end is filled in from the germline J gene. The rearrangement joins TRBV20 to TRBJ2-7; 12 nucleotides align to TRBD2. Trimming took 0 bases from V and 6 from J; bases not matched to a gene: 3. From germline, CDR1 is GFQATS and CDR2 STVNSAI. The CDR3 has 14 amino acids. The sequenced CDR3 bases are TGTGGTGCTAGGGAACGACTGGGGGGGCGTGAACAGTAC. It codes for CGARERLGGREQY. In full, the CDR3 reads CGARERLGGREQYF.

Comments on this clone: The gene names given are mouse names. The DNA ends 1 residue before the CDR3 does, and the rest of the CDR3 is filled in from the germline J gene. The rearrangement uses TRBV14 and TRBJ1-3; the match to TRBD1 covers 12 bases. Per germline, CDR1 SGHDT and CDR2 FRDEAV. The CDR3 sequence is 16 residues long. V gave up 2 bases and J gave up 4 bases; unmatched junction bases: 4. CDR3: CASSFGDRGLGNTLYF. The sequenced part of the CDR3 DNA is TGTGCCAGCAGTTTTGGGGACAGGGGGCTCGGAAATACGCTCTAT.

About this clone: Gene names refer to mouse genes. The read halts 1 residue ahead of the CDR3 end, with the missing end drawn from the germline J gene. The V call is TRBV2, the J call TRBJ2-5; D is ambiguous. CDR3 length: 15 residues. Deletions cut 0 bases from V and 0 bases from J, with 7 bases between. Germline CDR1 and CDR2: LGHNA and YSYQKL. CDR3 protein: CASSQDLINQDTQYF. CDR3 DNA, as far as it was read: TGTGCCAGCAGCCAAGATTTGATTAACCAAGACACCCAGTAC.

Worth noting for this clone: Germline and genes: mouse. Read sequence stops 1 residue before the CDR3 end, and the germline J gene provides the missing end. V and J are TRBV19 and TRBJ2-7; 10 bases are shared with TRBD2. The CDR3 consists of 15 residues. CDR1 is FNHDT, CDR2 SITEND, per germline (reference sequence). The V and J ends lost 0 bases and 5 bases, in that order; junction bases with no gene match: 5. This CDR3 is CASSIDWGGPDEQYF. CDR3 DNA (partial): TGTGCCAGCAGTATAGACTGGGGGGGGCCGGATGAACAGTAC.

Remarks on this clone: Mouse gene names apply. The sequence runs out 1 residue before the end of the CDR3; the remainder is reconstructed from the germline J gene. This chain links TRBV31 with TRBJ2-1; TRBD2 matches at 9 bases. CDR1 is GKSSPN and CDR2 is SITVG in the germline V gene. V was pared by 4 bases and J by 0 bases, with 4 bases of the junction left unmatched. This CDR3 is 15 amino acids long. The CDR3: CAWTPGLGNYAEQFF. Partial CDR3 DNA: TGTGCCTGGACCCCGGGACTGGGTAACTATGCTGAGCAGTTC.

To note about this clone: Genes here carry mouse names. The read is 1 residue too short to cover the CDR3 end, so that end is filled in from the germline J gene. The chain joins TRBV26 to TRBJ2-7; no reliable D call. This CDR3 spans 11 amino acids. Germline CDR1 KGHPV, CDR2 FQNQEV (reference sequence). The V and J ends lost 5 bases and 4 bases respectively, with 6 bases between them. The CDR3 sequence: CASSTQYEQYF. The DNA read from the CDR3 is TGTGCCAGCAGTACCCAATATGAACAGTAC.

With regard to this clone: Here the gene names and germline are mouse. The read stops 1 residue short of the end of the CDR3; the missing end is completed from the germline J gene. The chain couples TRBV13-2 to TRBJ1-2; D unresolved. The CDR3 runs to 14 residues. Germline-derived CDR1 and CDR2 are NNHNN and SYGAGS (reference sequence). Trimming took off 0 bases at V and 0 bases at J, with 6 bases between the two ends. CDR3 region: CASGDATTNSDYTF. The covered CDR3 bases are TGTGCCAGCGGTGATGCGACAACAAACTCCGACTACACC.

In the case of this clone: The gene names given are mouse names. Sequencing ends 1 residue short of the CDR3 end; the germline J gene provides the rest. The rearrangement uses TRBV5 and TRBJ1-4; D gene uncertain. Per germline, CDR1 LGHNA and CDR2 YNLKQL (reference sequence). This CDR3 has 15 amino acids. Trimming cost V 0 bases and J 1 base, with 6 bases left between them. CDR3 sequence reads: CASSQDQNSNERLFF. CDR3 DNA, as far as it was read: TGTGCCAGCAGCCAAGACCAGAATTCCAACGAAAGATTATTT.

Remarks on this clone: Gene names refer to mouse genes. The CDR3 end is not reached by the read, which stops 1 residue before it; the germline J gene fills it in. This chain uses TRBV19 with TRBJ2-4; 7 bases are a match to TRBD2. Trimming removed 1 base from V and 10 bases from J; junction bases left unmatched: 6. From germline, CDR1 is FNHDT and CDR2 SITEND (reference sequence). This CDR3 has 13 amino acids. The covered CDR3 bases are TGTGCCAGCAGTATATGGTCTGGGGGAGCCTTGTAC. Translating gives CASSIWSGGALY. The complete CDR3 protein is CASSIWSGGALYF.

On this clone itself: The gene names given are mouse names. The sequenced fragment ends 1 residue before the CDR3 boundary, so the rest is inferred from the germline J gene. V is TRBV14 and J is TRBJ2-2, with a possible D match to TRBD1 (6 bases). The CDR3 length is 14 residues. Germline assignment: CDR1 SGHDT and CDR2 FRDEAV. V lost 4 bases and J lost 4, with 11 bases in between. This CDR3 is CASSTGPGTGQLYF. The part of the CDR3 DNA that was read is TGTGCCAGCAGTACAGGGCCTGGCACCGGGCAGCTCTAC.

About this clone: The genes are named according to mouse. The DNA read from the CDR3 is TGTGCCAGCCGGGACAAGAGCTCCTATGAACAGTAC. It encodes CASRDKSSYEQY. The whole CDR3 sequence is CASRDKSSYEQYF. This chain uses TRBV13-1 with TRBJ2-7, with D perhaps matching TRBD1 (6 bases). Read coverage stops 1 residue before the CDR3 terminus; the germline J gene supplies the remainder. Between the trimmed V and J ends, which lost 7 bases and 0 bases, there was a span of 11 bases. This CDR3 contains 13 residues. Germline lookup yields CDR1 NSHNY and CDR2 SYGAGN.

Of note for this clone: The gene symbols are mouse symbols. The read ends 1 residue before the CDR3 terminus; that terminus is restored from the germline J gene. This sample also contains other DNA sequences that code for the same CDR3. V is TRBV13-2 and J is TRBJ1-1; possible D gene TRBD1, 5 bases. The germline V and J ends were trimmed by 3 bases and 1 base, with 7 bases remaining between them. The length of the CDR3 is 13 residues. The germline V gene has CDR1 NNHNN and CDR2 SYGAGS (reference sequence). The CDR3 loop reads CASGGQGNTEVFF. The sequenced part of the CDR3 DNA is TGTGCCAGCGGTGGTCAGGGAAACACAGAAGTCTTC.

Remarks on this clone: The gene names here belong to mouse. The CDR3 reads CASSFPNSPLYF. The part of the CDR3 DNA that was read is TGTGCTAGCAGTTTCCCAAATTCGCCCCTCTAC. The chain has TRBV29 and TRBJ1-6, with D hard to call. Read sequence stops 1 residue before the CDR3 end, and the germline J gene provides the missing end. TRBJ1-6 is recorded as an ORF, its role being uncertain. There are 12 residues in the CDR3. The V end was cut by 3 bases, the J end by 7 bases, with 4 bases between. Per the germline V gene, CDR1 is MSHET and CDR2 is SYDVDS.

Comments on this clone: Gene names are the mouse ones. The read falls 1 residue short of the CDR3 end, and the missing part is taken from the germline J gene. This sequence joins TRBV31 and TRBJ2-7; D might be TRBD1 (5 bases). V gave up 0 bases and J gave up 6 bases, with 12 bases separating them. The germline V gene encodes CDR1 GKSSPN and CDR2 SITVG. The CDR3 length is 13 residues. CDR3: CAWSLGRVGEQYF. The sequenced part of the CDR3 DNA is TGTGCCTGGAGTCTAGGCAGGGTGGGTGAACAGTAC.

To note about this clone: The genes are named according to mouse. The CDR3 is cut off 1 residue early in the read; its end comes from the germline J gene. The gene calls are TRBV13-1 and TRBJ2-5; 11 bases line up with TRBD1. Trimming at V came to 3 bases and at J to 6 bases, leaving 3 bases not matched to a gene. This CDR3 has 14 residues. The germline CDR1 and CDR2 sequences are NSHNY and SYGAGN. CDR3 protein: CASSGGQGEDTQYF. Incomplete CDR3 DNA: TGTGCCAGCAGTGGGGGACAGGGGGAGGACACCCAGTAC.